Reported below is one T cell receptor beta chain. Its antigen is still unknown. A much larger clonotype is one base distant, so this may be a read error. This CDR3 is missing its conserved last phenylalanine or tryptophan, likely due to a read error. The sample belongs to a study of T cells in Graves' hyperthyroidism and ophthalmopathy. Authors of the study amplified TCR beta CDR3 regions from RNA transcripts. The HTBI primer set was used in a first-round RT-PCR of the TCR CDR3. One entry per CDR3 protein, called by TCRdb with MiXCR from the multiplex PCR reads. The table includes some 720,000 distinct CDR3 sequences, roughly 15% detected once. Stable hyperthyroidism: no ophthalmopathy progression over 18 months of follow-up. It was uncontrolled infection, other autoimmune disease, pregnancy or lactation that excluded patients. Broader study findings: Before onset, ophthalmopathy was predicted by the model a median around 6.2 months earlier. Expanded thyroid clonotypes (above 0.001) were mostly also found in blood.

The sample taken for sequencing was blood. The sequence derives from a man aged 18 to 35 with Graves' hyperthyroidism.

CDR3 protein: CATSRAGAIYNEQFC. CDR3 coding DNA: TGTGCCACCAGCAGAGCAGGCGCCATCTACAATGAGCAGTTCTGC. The rearrangement joins TRBV15 to TRBJ2-1; D call uncertain. V lost 1 base, J lost 3 bases, and 10 bases lay in between. The CDR3 extends over 15 amino acids. Germline V gene sequence: CDR1 LNHNV, CDR2 YYDKDF (reference sequence).